What follows are 27 T cell receptor beta chains derived from one specimen sequenced in a study of shared clonotypes between healthy human individuals. Some clones are missing from TCRdb's copy, which holds only in-frame ones; the method was immunoSEQ multiplex PCR. The sample lists 400,000 to 550,000 clones; around three quarters were seen once. The sample comprised PBMCs. These receptors all come from a woman aged 35 to 49 in good health. Some clones in this sample may be carry-over from other donors' samples.

The CDR3 protein is CASKFSPSYEQYF. The CDR3 DNA follows: TGTGCCAGCAAGTTTTCCCCCTCCTACGAGCAGTACTTC. This chain joins TRBV28 and TRBJ2-7; no definite D call. The CDR3 spans 13 residues. Germline V gene sequence: CDR1 MDHEN, CDR2 SYDVKM. Trimming pared 7 bases from V and 0 bases from J, leaving 10 bases between.

J is TRBJ1-1 and V is TRBV6-5, with a weak D call TRBD1 (5 bases). The germline V gene encodes CDR1 MNHEY and CDR2 SVGAGI. The length of the CDR3 is 16 residues. V dropped 4 bases and J dropped 6 bases, with 21 bases sitting between them. The CDR3 DNA reads as TGTGCCAGCAGTTTCTCCCCCAGGGCCAGGGCGCCTGAAGCTTTCTTT. Translation: CASSFSPRARAPEAFF.

This clone has just a few counts. The V call is TRBV11-1, the J call TRBJ2-1; D unclear. V shed 0 bases and J shed 0 bases, with 3 bases lying between them. Germline V lookup: CDR1 SGHAT, CDR2 FQDESV (reference sequence). This CDR3 contains 14 residues. The CDR3 reads CASSLASSYNEQFF. CDR3 nucleotide sequence: TGTGCCAGCAGCTTAGCTAGCTCCTACAATGAGCAGTTCTTC.

This clone has only a few counts. This chain joins TRBV28 and TRBJ1-2, with a possible D match to TRBD1 (6 bases). This CDR3 is 13 amino acids long. Germline V lookup: CDR1 MDHEN, CDR2 SYDVKM. With 4 bases removed from V and 7 bases from J, the gap between germline ends came to 13 bases. CDR3 loop: CASSSEDSGGYTF. CDR3 in DNA: TGTGCCAGCAGTTCCGAGGACAGCGGTGGCTACACCTTC.

This rearrangement joins TRBV2 to TRBJ1-1; perhaps TRBD1 as D (6 bases). This CDR3 has 18 amino acids. The germline CDR1 and CDR2 sequences are SNHLY and FYNNEI. V lost 5 bases, J lost 0 bases, and 22 bases lay in between. The chain's CDR3 is CASSPWGHRAALNTEAFF. The CDR3 bases are TGTGCCAGCAGTCCATGGGGCCACAGGGCCGCCCTGAACACTGAAGCTTTCTTT.

The rearrangement uses TRBV6-6 and TRBJ1-2; D is unresolved. Between the trimmed V and J ends, which lost 7 bases and 1 base, there was a span of 4 bases. Germline assignment: CDR1 MNHNY and CDR2 SVGAGI (reference sequence). This CDR3 contains 11 residues. The CDR3 spells CASNINYGYTF. The CDR3 nucleotides read TGTGCCAGCAACATTAACTATGGCTACACCTTC.

The chain carries TRBV7-2 and TRBJ2-1; a weak D match, TRBD2 (6 bases). This CDR3 comprises 17 residues. V was cut by 5 bases and J by 0 bases, with 17 bases left in between. CDR1 is SGHTA and CDR2 is FQGNSA in the germline V gene. CDR3 bases: TGTGCCAGCAGCATCCGCGGGACTCCCGACTCCTACAATGAGCAGTTCTTC. This gives the protein CASSIRGTPDSYNEQFF.

This rearrangement joins TRBV18 to TRBJ1-4; the match to TRBD1 covers 7 bases. Germline V gene lookup returns CDR1 KGHSH and CDR2 LQKENI. V trimming: 3 bases; J trimming: 6 bases; junction bases outside the gene matches: 7. The CDR3 length is 15 residues. The CDR3 here is CASSPRQGRDEKLFF. The DNA of the CDR3 is TGTGCCAGCTCACCTCGACAGGGCCGGGATGAAAAACTGTTTTTT.

The chain has TRBV30 and TRBJ1-5, with 8 bases aligning to TRBD1. From germline, CDR1 is GTSNPN and CDR2 SVGIG (reference sequence). The CDR3 has 14 amino acids. V was pared by 1 base and J by 5 bases, with 4 bases of the junction left unmatched. CDR3 in amino acids: CAWSAGQVYQPQHF. CDR3 in DNA: TGTGCCTGGAGTGCGGGACAGGTCTATCAGCCCCAGCATTTT.

The rearrangement uses TRBV19 and TRBJ1-5; 8 bases agree with TRBD1. The CDR3 has 22 amino acids. Trimming took 5 bases from V and 4 from J; bases not matched to a gene: 28. CDR1 and CDR2 from the germline V gene are LNHDA and SQIVND (reference sequence). The CDR3 here is CASSPRDRHWGGVPSRNQPQHF. DNA for the CDR3: TGTGCCAGTAGTCCTCGGGACAGGCACTGGGGGGGCGTCCCCTCAAGAAATCAGCCCCAGCATTTT.

CDR3 coding DNA: TGCGCCAGCAGCCAAGATCCCTGGACAGGGAATGAAAAACTGTTTTTT. Protein: CASSQDPWTGNEKLFF. The chain recombines TRBV4-3 with TRBJ1-4; 8 nucleotides line up with TRBD1. Germline values: CDR1 LGHNA, CDR2 YSLEER. This CDR3 has 16 residues. J gave up 5 bases and V 0 bases, and 5 bases lay outside the gene matches.

J is TRBJ1-1 and V is TRBV5-1; D uncertain. CDR1 and CDR2 (germline): SGHRS, YFSETQ. The CDR3 is 14 residues long. Trimming stripped 0 bases from V and 3 bases from J, with 9 bases between. CDR3 protein: CASSLVGSDTEAFF. CDR3 bases: TGCGCCAGCAGCTTGGTAGGGTCGGACACTGAAGCTTTCTTT.

This clone was observed at least ten times. The chain is built from TRBV6-5 and TRBJ2-2; 10 bases are a match to TRBD2. The junction had 6 bases not matched to a gene; V was cut back by 5 bases and J by 9 bases. The CDR3 runs to 14 residues. The germline V gene encodes CDR1 MNHEY and CDR2 SVGAGI. The CDR3 protein is CASSDLAGARELFF. The DNA of the CDR3 is TGTGCCAGCAGTGATCTAGCGGGGGCGAGGGAGCTGTTTTTT.

The chain links TRBV5-4 to TRBJ2-2; D unresolved. Per germline, CDR1 SGHNT and CDR2 YYREEE (reference sequence). V was pared by 2 bases and J by 6 bases, with 11 bases between. The CDR3 sequence is 14 residues long. The CDR3: CASSLPVRSGELFF. The CDR3 DNA reads as TGTGCCAGCAGCTTACCCGTACGGTCCGGGGAGCTGTTTTTT.

This chain joins TRBV28 and TRBJ2-1; no firm D call. V lost 3 bases to trimming and J lost 3 bases, with 6 bases between them. Germline CDR1 MDHEN, CDR2 SYDVKM. This CDR3 region has 13 residues. This chain's CDR3 is CASSFSDYNEQFF. Here the CDR3 DNA reads TGTGCCAGCAGTTTTTCGGACTACAATGAGCAGTTCTTC. Full variable domain (outside the CDR3, taken from reference TRBV28 and TRBJ2-1): DVKVTQSSRYLVKRTGEKVFLECVQDMDHENMFWYRQDPGLGLRLIYFSYDVKMKEKGDIPEGYSVSREKKERFSLILESASTNQTSMYLCASSFSDYNEQFFGPGTRLTVL.

The J gene is TRBJ1-1, the V gene TRBV5-1; 8 bases are a match to TRBD1. Unmatched junction bases numbered 17, after V lost 5 bases and J lost 5 bases. Germline-derived CDR1 and CDR2 are SGHRS and YFSETQ. The CDR3 consists of 17 residues. CDR3 amino acids: CASSTDTGGLFQTEAFF. In nucleotides, the CDR3 is TGCGCCAGCAGTACTGACACAGGGGGGCTTTTTCAGACTGAAGCTTTCTTT.

The chain combines TRBV10-3 with TRBJ1-2, with D possibly being TRBD1 (5 bases). Germline lookup yields CDR1 ENHRY and CDR2 SYGVKD. V was pared by 0 bases and J by 5 bases, with 13 bases between. The CDR3 has 15 residues. The CDR3 is CAISESKGLKYGYTF. The CDR3, as DNA: TGTGCCATCAGTGAGTCGAAGGGACTAAAATATGGCTACACCTTC.

The table lists this clone with a few counts. The chain uses TRBV18 and TRBJ1-2; D perhaps matches TRBD1 (6 bases). This CDR3 is 15 amino acids long. CDR1 and CDR2 from the germline V gene are KGHSH and LQKENI. V shed 2 bases and J shed 2 bases, with 12 bases lying between them. CDR3 loop: CASSPAGDNNYGYTF. CDR3 nucleotide sequence: TGTGCCAGCTCACCAGCAGGGGATAACAACTATGGCTACACCTTC.

The chain links TRBV27 to TRBJ2-7, with TRBD2 as a possible D gene (5 bases). This CDR3 is 14 amino acids long. V was trimmed by 2 bases and J by 3 bases, leaving 11 bases between them. Germline loops: CDR1 MNHEY, CDR2 SMNVEV (reference sequence). The CDR3 nucleotides are TGTGCCAGCAGTTTAGGGAGATCGGGCTACGAGCAGTACTTC. It translates to CASSLGRSGYEQYF.

The chain uses TRBV10-3 and TRBJ2-5; 12 nucleotides align to TRBD1. The DNA end lines up better with TRBJ2-7; the J call may be wrong. Germline V lookup: CDR1 ENHRY, CDR2 SYGVKD. The CDR3 totals 14 residues. The CDR3 region has the DNA TGTGCCATCAGATCCGGGACAGGGGGCGACGAGCAGTACTTC. Its protein is CAIRSGTGGDEQYF.

The sample holds a few counts of this clone. The chain joins TRBV6-4 to TRBJ2-1, with D unclear. The germline V gene encodes CDR1 MRHNA and CDR2 SNTAGT. The CDR3 is 16 amino acids. Trimming removed 2 bases at V and 1 base at J, with 12 bases between. As DNA, the CDR3 is TGTGCCAGCAGTGACGGAGCGCGGTCATCCTACAATGAGCAGTTCTTC. Protein: CASSDGARSSYNEQFF.

The chain couples TRBV6-1 to TRBJ2-1, with D perhaps matching TRBD1 (5 bases). From germline, CDR1 is MNHNS and CDR2 SASEGT. The V and J ends lost 7 bases and 13 bases respectively, with 17 bases between them. The CDR3 totals 12 residues. The CDR3 spells CASIAQLGLQFF. CDR3 sequence (DNA): TGTGCCAGCATCGCCCAGCTGGGGCTCCAGTTCTTC.

The chain couples TRBV4-3 to TRBJ1-5; maybe TRBD1 (5 bases). The ends were cut back, 0 bases at V and 11 bases at J, with 14 bases in the middle. The CDR3 contains 14 residues. Germline V gene data show CDR1 as LGHNA and CDR2 as YSLEER. CDR3 sequence reads: CASSQDHESRAQHF. Written as DNA, the CDR3 is TGCGCCAGCAGCCAAGACCATGAGTCCAGGGCCCAGCATTTT.

The chain recombines TRBV4-3 with TRBJ2-3; 9 bases fit TRBD2. The CDR3 covers 15 residues. The V gene end was trimmed by 3 bases and the J gene end by 2 bases; junction bases not matched to a gene: 3. Germline V CDR1 and CDR2: LGHNA, YSLEER. The DNA for the CDR3 is TGCGCCAGCAGCCAGACGGGACTAGCCACAGATACGCAGTATTTT. It is translated as CASSQTGLATDTQYF.

The V gene is TRBV15, the J gene TRBJ2-2; D unresolved. Germline values: CDR1 LNHNV, CDR2 YYDKDF (reference sequence). V was pared by 1 base and J by 7 bases, with 10 bases between. This CDR3 contains 14 residues. The CDR3 here is CATSRGGVIGELFF. CDR3 bases: TGTGCCACCAGCAGAGGTGGGGTAATCGGGGAGCTGTTTTTT.

CDR3 DNA sequence: TGCGCCAGCAGCCAAGAGGCCGGGGAAGGGGGGACCACTGAAGCTTTCTTT. Protein: CASSQEAGEGGTTEAFF. The chain couples TRBV4-1 to TRBJ1-1; D is possibly TRBD1 (6 bases). The CDR3 totals 17 residues. Deletions cut 0 bases from V and 4 bases from J, with 18 bases between. Germline V CDR1 and CDR2: MGHRA, YSYEKL.

The CDR3 region has the DNA TGTGCCAGCAGTCCATCGTTAGGGACTAGTCTCGGAAATGAGCAGTTCTTC. Its translation is CASSPSLGTSLGNEQFF. This rearrangement joins TRBV27 to TRBJ2-1, with 8 positions matching TRBD2. Germline loops: CDR1 MNHEY, CDR2 SMNVEV (reference sequence). The CDR3 contains 17 residues. J lost 7 bases, V lost 5 bases, and 16 bases had no gene match.